The 5 T cell receptor beta chains presented below share a single source sample, sequenced in a study of shared clonotypes between healthy human individuals. Sequencing was performed with immunoSEQ multiplex PCR; in TCRdb, only in-frame clones are kept and a portion is missing. The sample has some 680,000 clones; around 78% are singletons. Material: memory CD4+ T cells sorted from blood. Subset given: CD45RA-negative fraction. The receptors come from a woman aged 25 to 39 in good health.

This CDR3 reads CASSSPGTSEFF. Written as DNA, the CDR3 is TGTGCCAGCAGCTCTCCCGGGACTTCGGAGTTCTTC. The gene calls are TRBV11-3 and TRBJ2-1; D possibly corresponds to TRBD2 (6 bases). Trimming stripped 4 bases from V and 14 bases from J, with 15 bases between. This CDR3 spans 12 amino acids. The V gene's germline CDR1 is SGHNT and CDR2 YENEEA.

The chain couples TRBV1 to TRBJ1-4; the table assigns TRBD1, which was not confirmed against the DNA. TRBV1 is a recognized pseudogene. The CDR3 has 15 amino acids. In DNA, the CDR3 is TGCACCAGCAGCCAAGAGCAGGTCAGGTCTGCAAAACTGTTTTTT. This gives the protein CTSSQEQVRSAKLFF.

The chain couples TRBV5-1 to TRBJ2-3; 16 nucleotides line up with TRBD2. Germline V gene sequence: CDR1 SGHRS, CDR2 YFSETQ. The CDR3 is 17 residues long. V dropped 4 bases and J dropped 6; count of bases not matched to a gene: 8. CDR3 residues: CASSLGTSGRAADTQYF. CDR3 coding DNA: TGCGCCAGCAGCCTCGGGACTAGCGGGAGGGCCGCGGATACGCAGTATTTT.

This chain connects TRBV30 to TRBJ2-7; 10 bases fit TRBD1. The CDR3 length is 13 residues. Germline CDR1 is GTSNPN and CDR2 is SVGIG (reference sequence). J lost 6 bases, V lost 5 bases, and 7 bases had no gene match. The chain's CDR3 is CAWDRGLYGEQYF. Here the CDR3 DNA reads TGTGCCTGGGACAGGGGGCTTTACGGCGAGCAGTACTTC.

The rearrangement joins TRBV5-8 to TRBJ2-1, with TRBD2 matching over 9 bases. The V and J ends lost 4 bases and 4 bases, in that order; junction bases with no gene match: 12. This CDR3 is built from 17 residues. The germline CDR1 and CDR2 sequences are SGHTS and YDEGEE. This CDR3 reads CASSQRSSGTSYNEQFF. In DNA, the CDR3 is TGTGCCAGCAGCCAGAGGTCTAGCGGGACTAGTTACAATGAGCAGTTCTTC.